These 31 T cell receptor beta chains were all obtained from the same sample, sequenced in a study of blood T cell repertoires in COVID-19. The protocol was immunoSEQ multiplex PCR, while the TCRdb copy is restricted to in-frame clones and leaves out a portion. In the table there are a few hundred thousand clones, approximately 91% of which are singletons. Sequencing was done on a sample of peripheral blood. These receptors originate from a young man with active or convalescent COVID-19.

This chain connects TRBV11-2 to TRBJ1-4, with 8 positions matching TRBD1. Germline V gives CDR1 SGHAT, CDR2 FQNNGV. V lost 2 bases, J lost 8 bases, and 7 bases stayed unmatched. This CDR3 spans 15 amino acids. DNA of the CDR3: TGTGCCAGCAGCTTATATCAGGGGGCGGGGGAAAAACTGTTTTTT. Translated, it gives CASSLYQGAGEKLFF.

The J gene is TRBJ2-3, the V gene TRBV7-8; D remains ambiguous. V lost 1 base and J lost 6, with 14 bases in between. The CDR3 is made up of 15 amino acids. CDR1 SGHVS and CDR2 FQNEAQ come from the germline V gene. The CDR3: CASSLGVSLFDTQYF. CDR3 bases: TGTGCCAGCAGCTTAGGTGTTTCACTTTTCGATACGCAGTATTTT.

The gene calls are TRBV7-2 and TRBJ1-5; 8 bases fit TRBD1. The J segment lost 7 bases and the V segment lost 0 bases, leaving 11 bases of the junction unmatched. Germline V gives CDR1 SGHTA, CDR2 FQGNSA. The CDR3 loop spans 17 amino acids. CDR3 bases: TGTGCCAGCAGCTTAGCGACCAGAGGACAGGGCGGACAGCCCCAGCATTTT. This gives the protein CASSLATRGQGGQPQHF.

The chain uses TRBV5-1 and TRBJ2-3, with D maybe TRBD2 (6 bases). The CDR3 covers 14 residues. Trimming took off 6 bases at V and 3 bases at J, with 14 bases between the two ends. Germline loops: CDR1 SGHRS, CDR2 YFSETQ. The CDR3 spells CASNDGGGTDTQYF. The DNA of the CDR3 is TGCGCCAGCAATGACGGGGGTGGAACAGATACGCAGTATTTT.

The rearrangement links TRBV9 to TRBJ1-4; 7 bases agree with TRBD1. CDR1 and CDR2 from the germline V gene are SGDLS and YYNGEE. V gave up 0 bases and J gave up 8 bases; unmatched junction bases: 7. The CDR3 runs to 15 residues. CDR3 protein: CASSVGTGEGEKLFF. The CDR3 region has the DNA TGTGCCAGCAGCGTAGGTACAGGGGAAGGGGAAAAACTGTTTTTT.

The chain combines TRBV7-6 with TRBJ2-5, with TRBD2 matching over 9 bases. The CDR3 is made up of 15 amino acids. Unmatched junction bases numbered 4, after V lost 5 bases and J lost 0 bases. The germline gives CDR1 SGHVS, CDR2 FNYEAQ. CDR3 loop: CASSTSSGDQETQYF. As DNA, the CDR3 is TGTGCCAGCAGCACATCTAGCGGGGACCAAGAGACCCAGTACTTC.

This clone was detected only a few times. The gene calls are TRBV28 and TRBJ1-2, with TRBD1 identical over 8 bases. Germline CDR1 MDHEN, CDR2 SYDVKM. J lost 2 bases, V lost 4 bases, and 3 bases had no gene match. The CDR3 contains 14 residues. CDR3 loop: CASSSGQGNYGYTF. As DNA, the CDR3 is TGTGCCAGCAGTTCCGGACAGGGAAACTATGGCTACACCTTC.

A single count supports this clone. This chain links TRBV7-9 with TRBJ2-3, with D maybe TRBD2 (6 bases). CDR1 is SEHNR, CDR2 FQNEAQ, per germline (reference sequence). The CDR3 is made up of 14 amino acids. V was trimmed by 5 bases and J by 0 bases, leaving 9 bases between them. CDR3 protein: CASSRGFSTDTQYF. CDR3 DNA sequence: TGTGCCAGCAGCCGGGGGTTCAGCACAGATACGCAGTATTTT.

This rearrangement joins TRBV6-5 to TRBJ1-6; D unresolved. The CDR3 covers 15 residues. Germline V gene sequence: CDR1 MNHEY, CDR2 SVGAGI. The ends were cut back, 4 bases at V and 6 bases at J, with 13 bases in the middle. In DNA form, the CDR3 reads TGTGCCAGCAGTTTTCAAAATTCGGGTAATTCACCCCTCCACTTT. It codes for CASSFQNSGNSPLHF.

The CDR3 is CASSLEGASSYNEQFF. CDR3 nucleotide sequence: TGTGCCAGCAGCTTAGAAGGGGCGAGCTCCTACAATGAGCAGTTCTTC. The chain couples TRBV13 to TRBJ2-1; D perhaps matches TRBD1 (5 bases). Trimming took off 1 base at V and 0 bases at J, with 10 bases between the two ends. In germline, CDR1 is PRHDT, CDR2 FYEKMQ (reference sequence). The CDR3 is 16 amino acids.

This clone is a singleton in its sample. The chain combines TRBV5-4 with TRBJ1-1; D is perhaps TRBD1 (5 bases). Trimming took 6 bases from V and 7 from J, leaving 16 bases between them. Germline CDR1 reads SGHNT; CDR2 reads YYREEE (reference sequence). This CDR3 spans 13 amino acids. The CDR3 sequence is CASNEGPGVEAFF. As DNA, the CDR3 is TGTGCCAGCAACGAAGGCCCGGGGGTTGAAGCTTTCTTT.

This chain joins TRBV7-8 and TRBJ2-7; D ambiguous. Trimming removed 4 bases at V and 2 bases at J, with 3 bases between. Germline V lookup: CDR1 SGHVS, CDR2 FQNEAQ. This CDR3 spans 11 amino acids. The CDR3 coding sequence is TGTGCCAGCAGCTCTCCCTACGAGCAGTACTTC. Encoded protein: CASSSPYEQYF.

This clone was counted a single time. V is TRBV7-9 and J is TRBJ1-5; D is unresolved. This CDR3 has 12 amino acids. The germline V gene has CDR1 SEHNR and CDR2 FQNEAQ (reference sequence). V dropped 1 base and J dropped 6 bases, with 4 bases sitting between them. CDR3 nucleotide sequence: TGTGCCAGCAGCTTAGGTAGTCAGCCCCAGCATTTT. It codes for CASSLGSQPQHF.

V and J are TRBV5-6 and TRBJ1-1; D is ambiguous. The germline gives CDR1 SGHDT, CDR2 YYEEEE. This CDR3 comprises 11 residues. V was pared by 1 base and J by 7 bases, with 5 bases between. CDR3 nucleotides: TGTGCCAGCAGCTTGTTTAGTGAAGCTTTCTTT. This encodes CASSLFSEAFF.

The genes are TRBV2 and TRBJ2-7, with a tentative D call TRBD1 (6 bases). The length of the CDR3 is 11 residues. Trimming took 8 bases from V and 6 from J, leaving 11 bases between them. Germline assignment: CDR1 SNHLY and CDR2 FYNNEI. The DNA of the CDR3 is TGTGCCAGCCACAGGGCCCGCGAGCAGTACTTC. Protein product: CASHRAREQYF.

The chain uses TRBV29-1 and TRBJ2-5; TRBD1 is a possible D gene (7 bases). V was shortened by 3 bases and J by 5 bases, with 19 bases between the two germline ends. CDR1 and CDR2 from the germline V gene are SQVTM and ANQGSEA. The CDR3 is made up of 15 amino acids. CDR3 loop: CSVEFPGGRGETQYF. As DNA, the CDR3 is TGCAGCGTTGAGTTTCCCGGGGGCAGGGGGGAGACCCAGTACTTC. The full variable domain, rest sourced from reference TRBV29-1 and TRBJ2-5, is SAVISQKPSRDICQRGTSLTIQCQVDSQVTMMFWYRQQPGQSLTLIATANQGSEATYESGFVIDKFPISRPNLTFSTLTVSNMSPEDSSIYLCSVEFPGGRGETQYFGPGTRLLVL.

The chain has TRBV5-1 and TRBJ2-3, with 11 bases matching TRBD2. Per germline, CDR1 SGHRS and CDR2 YFSETQ. Losses at the gene ends were 3 bases for V and 0 bases for J; bases not matched to a gene: 9. The CDR3 is 18 residues long. The CDR3 DNA reads as TGCGCCAGCAGCTCCTCTAGCGGGGGGTTCTCTAGCACAGATACGCAGTATTTT. It encodes CASSSSSGGFSSTDTQYF.

The chain is built from TRBV11-2 and TRBJ2-1, with 9 positions matching TRBD2. The CDR3 has 18 amino acids. Germline V lookup: CDR1 SGHAT, CDR2 FQNNGV. V dropped 3 bases and J dropped 0; count of bases not matched to a gene: 9. CDR3 protein: CASSFSPLSGSSYNEQFF. CDR3 nucleotides: TGTGCCAGCAGCTTCTCTCCACTTAGCGGGAGCTCCTACAATGAGCAGTTCTTC.

The rearrangement links TRBV27 to TRBJ2-3; D unresolved. V lost 6 bases to trimming and J lost 4 bases, with 5 bases between them. The germline V gene encodes CDR1 MNHEY and CDR2 SMNVEV (reference sequence). The CDR3 covers 11 residues. CDR3 protein: CASRLADTQYF. CDR3 sequence (DNA): TGTGCCAGCAGACTGGCAGATACGCAGTATTTT.

The chain carries TRBV12-5 and TRBJ1-4, with a weak D call TRBD1 (5 bases). Trimming pared 2 bases from V and 13 bases from J, leaving 8 bases between. In germline, CDR1 is LGHNT, CDR2 FRNRAP. This CDR3 is 11 amino acids long. The CDR3 reads CASGLQGALFF. The CDR3 coding sequence is TGTGCTAGTGGTTTGCAGGGCGCACTGTTTTTT.

The chain recombines TRBV11-2 with TRBJ2-2; D unresolved. The CDR3 covers 17 residues. V lost 2 bases and J 0 bases, leaving 13 bases between the germline ends. Germline loops: CDR1 SGHAT, CDR2 FQNNGV. This CDR3 reads CASSLLTTQTNTGELFF. The CDR3 nucleotides read TGTGCCAGCAGCTTACTTACGACACAGACGAACACCGGGGAGCTGTTTTTT.

V is TRBV9 and J is TRBJ2-7; TRBD1 agrees at 8 bases. The junction had 3 bases not matched to a gene; V was cut back by 4 bases and J by 0 bases. CDR3 length: 14 residues. Germline assignment: CDR1 SGDLS and CDR2 YYNGEE. The CDR3 is CASSPGTGSYEQYF. CDR3 coding DNA: TGTGCCAGCAGCCCCGGGACAGGCTCCTACGAGCAGTACTTC.

This clone occurred a few times. Distinct nucleotide sequences in the sample also encode this CDR3. This CDR3 reads CASSLEGSSYEQYF. The DNA of the CDR3 is TGTGCCAGCAGCCTGGAGGGGTCATCCTACGAGCAGTACTTC. J is TRBJ2-7 and V is TRBV5-4; tentative D call: TRBD2 (6 bases). The CDR3 runs 14 residues. Between the trimmed V and J ends, which lost 4 bases and 1 base, there was a span of 12 bases. Germline V lookup: CDR1 SGHNT, CDR2 YYREEE (reference sequence).

Turning to this clone: Other DNA sequences in the same sample also yield this CDR3. The rearrangement links TRBV5-1 to TRBJ2-7; 7 bases map to TRBD2. The CDR3 runs 13 residues. V was clipped by 0 bases and J by 3 bases; unmatched bases: 0. CDR1 is SGHRS, CDR2 YFSETQ, per germline. DNA of the CDR3: TGCGCCAGCAGCTTGGGCGGGGGCTACGAGCAGTACTTC. It codes for CASSLGGGYEQYF.

The chain recombines TRBV6-5 with TRBJ1-2; 7 bases are a match to TRBD1. Germline loops: CDR1 MNHEY, CDR2 SVGAGI. The trim removed 6 bases at V and 4 bases at J, leaving 8 bases unmatched. This CDR3 spans 14 amino acids. The CDR3 DNA reads TGTGCCAGCAGCCGAGGGGGCTGGGGCTATGGCTACACCTTC. It yields the protein CASSRGGWGYGYTF.

This clone was seen once. V is TRBV13 and J is TRBJ2-5; D unresolved. There are 12 residues in the CDR3. From germline, CDR1 is PRHDT and CDR2 FYEKMQ (reference sequence). V was pared by 2 bases and J by 5 bases, with 6 bases between. The CDR3 loop reads CASSLPRETQYF. In DNA, the CDR3 is TGTGCCAGCAGCTTACCCCGGGAGACCCAGTACTTC.

The chain is built from TRBV9 and TRBJ2-5; 7 nucleotides agree with TRBD2. Germline loops: CDR1 SGDLS, CDR2 YYNGEE. Unmatched junction bases numbered 8, after V lost 4 bases and J lost 2 bases. The CDR3 extends over 15 amino acids. In DNA, the CDR3 is TGTGCCAGCAGCTCAAGCGGGGCACCTCAAGAGACCCAGTACTTC. Translating it yields CASSSSGAPQETQYF.

This clone was detected only once. The V call is TRBV3-1 (or the pseudogene TRBV3-2), the J call TRBJ2-2, with 13 bases lining up with TRBD2. V dropped 0 bases and J dropped 4; count of bases not matched to a gene: 5. CDR1 and CDR2 (germline): LGHDT, YNNKEL (reference sequence). This CDR3 comprises 18 residues. The CDR3 coding sequence is TGTGCCAGCAGCCAAGAGCCCGGGACTAGCGGGGCCACCGGGGAGCTGTTTTTT. Its protein is CASSQEPGTSGATGELFF.

The chain employs TRBV10-2 and TRBJ1-1; D remains unclear. The V and J ends lost 6 bases and 1 base respectively, with 6 bases between them. The CDR3 length is 12 residues. Germline V gene sequence: CDR1 WSHSY, CDR2 SAAADI. The CDR3 loop reads CASSAGNTEAFF. The CDR3 DNA reads as TGCGCCAGCAGCGCAGGGAACACTGAAGCTTTCTTT.

The CDR3 coding sequence is TGCGCCAGCAGAAAGCTACTTAATTCACCCCTCCACTTT. It is translated as CASRKLLNSPLHF. The chain carries TRBV5-1 and TRBJ1-6; D call uncertain. The V gene's germline CDR1 is SGHRS and CDR2 YFSETQ. The CDR3 runs to 13 residues. Trimming took 5 bases from V and 6 from J, leaving 9 bases between them.

The chain employs TRBV12-3 or TRBV12-4 and TRBJ2-7, with a tentative D call TRBD2 (5 bases). With 5 bases removed from V and 2 bases from J, the gap between germline ends came to 7 bases. The CDR3 runs 12 residues. The DNA for the CDR3 is TGTGCCAGCAGTAGTAGCGCCTACGAGCAGTACTTC. Translating it yields CASSSSAYEQYF.